The text below deals with one TCR beta chain. Its antigen is not known. The sample comes from a study of T-cell reconstitution after alpha-beta-depleted transplantation in children. Losses at the gene ends were 3 bases for V and 4 bases for J; bases not matched to a gene: 6. The length of the CDR3 is 15 residues. Unique molecular identifiers featured in how the TCRbeta library was prepared. MiXCR, run by TCRdb on the PCR reads, gives a single entry per CDR3 protein. In the table there are about 980,000 distinct CDR3 sequences, under 30% of which are singletons. Study findings and constraints: Surviving recipient T cells and intrathymic progenitors accounted for some patients' high TCRbeta diversity at day 60. At one year after transplant, newly produced T cells mostly accounted for T-cell counts and diversity.

The TCR sequence derives from a boy under three years old who had a stem cell transplant for SCID, so the T cells may come from the graft donor. Sequences were derived from PBMCs, mostly from graft donor cells, sampled 360 days after TCRalphabeta/CD19-depleted stem cell transplant. The V and J genes are TRBV12-3 or TRBV12-4 and TRBJ2-1; TRBD2 agrees at 7 bases. The CDR3 sequence is CASSLWGGTYNEQFF. The CDR3 DNA is TGTGCCAGCAGTTTGTGGGGGGGGACTTACAATGAGCAGTTCTTC.